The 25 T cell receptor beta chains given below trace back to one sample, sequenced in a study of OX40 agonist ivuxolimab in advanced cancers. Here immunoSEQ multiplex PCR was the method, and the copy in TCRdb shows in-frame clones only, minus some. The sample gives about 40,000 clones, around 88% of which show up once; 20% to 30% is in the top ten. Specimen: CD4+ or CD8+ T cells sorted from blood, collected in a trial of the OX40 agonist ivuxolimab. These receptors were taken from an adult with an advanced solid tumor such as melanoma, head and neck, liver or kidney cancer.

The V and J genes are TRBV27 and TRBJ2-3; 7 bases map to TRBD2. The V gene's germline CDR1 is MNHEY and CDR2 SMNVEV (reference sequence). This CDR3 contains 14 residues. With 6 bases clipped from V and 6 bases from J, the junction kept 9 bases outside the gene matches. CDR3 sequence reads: CASRPRGSRDTQYF. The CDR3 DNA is TGTGCCAGCAGGCCACGCGGGAGTAGGGATACGCAGTATTTT.

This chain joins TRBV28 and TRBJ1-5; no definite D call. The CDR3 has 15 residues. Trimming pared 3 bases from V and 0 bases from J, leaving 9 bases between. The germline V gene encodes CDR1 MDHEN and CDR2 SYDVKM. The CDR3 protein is CASSFEHASNQPQHF. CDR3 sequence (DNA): TGTGCCAGCAGTTTTGAGCACGCTAGCAATCAGCCCCAGCATTTT.

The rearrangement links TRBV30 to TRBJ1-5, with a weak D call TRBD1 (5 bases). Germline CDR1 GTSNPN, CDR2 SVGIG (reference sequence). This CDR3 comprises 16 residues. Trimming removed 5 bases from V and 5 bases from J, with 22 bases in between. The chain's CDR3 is CAWAERGLAFDQPQHF. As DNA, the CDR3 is TGTGCCTGGGCCGAACGGGGGTTGGCATTTGATCAGCCCCAGCATTTT.

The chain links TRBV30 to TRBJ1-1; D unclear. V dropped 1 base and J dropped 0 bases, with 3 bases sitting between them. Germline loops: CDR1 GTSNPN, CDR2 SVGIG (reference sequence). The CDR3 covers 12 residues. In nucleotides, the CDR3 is TGTGCCTGGAGTGCCCTGAACACTGAAGCTTTCTTT. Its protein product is CAWSALNTEAFF.

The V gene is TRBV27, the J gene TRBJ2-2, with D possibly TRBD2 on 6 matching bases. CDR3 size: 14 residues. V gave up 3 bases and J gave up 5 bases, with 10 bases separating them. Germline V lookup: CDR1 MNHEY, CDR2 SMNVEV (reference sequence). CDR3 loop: CASSLRLVTGELFF. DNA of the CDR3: TGTGCCAGCAGTTTGAGACTAGTGACCGGGGAGCTGTTTTTT.

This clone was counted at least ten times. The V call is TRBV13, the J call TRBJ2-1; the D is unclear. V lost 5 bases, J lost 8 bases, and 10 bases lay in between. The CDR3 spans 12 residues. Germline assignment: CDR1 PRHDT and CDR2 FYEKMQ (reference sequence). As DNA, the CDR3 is TGTGCCAGCAGCCGAGAACACGATGAGCAGTTCTTC. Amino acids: CASSREHDEQFF.

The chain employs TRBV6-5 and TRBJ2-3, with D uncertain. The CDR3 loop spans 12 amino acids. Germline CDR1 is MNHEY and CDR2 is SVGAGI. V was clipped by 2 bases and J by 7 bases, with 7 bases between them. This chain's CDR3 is CASSYDRHTQYF. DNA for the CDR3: TGTGCCAGCAGTTACGACCGGCATACGCAGTATTTT.

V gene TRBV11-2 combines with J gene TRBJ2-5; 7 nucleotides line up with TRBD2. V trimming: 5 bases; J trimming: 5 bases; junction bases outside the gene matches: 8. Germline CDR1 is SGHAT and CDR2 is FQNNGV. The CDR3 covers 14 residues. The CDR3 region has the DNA TGTGCCAGCAGCCCCCCCCTGGGAGGGGAGACCCAGTACTTC. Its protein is CASSPPLGGETQYF. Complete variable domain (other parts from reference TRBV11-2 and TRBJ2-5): EAGVAQSPRYKIIEKRQSVAFWCNPISGHATLYWYQQILGQGPKLLIQFQNNGVVDDSQLPKDRFSAERLKGVDSTLKIQPAKLEDSAVYLCASSPPLGGETQYFGPGTRLLVL.

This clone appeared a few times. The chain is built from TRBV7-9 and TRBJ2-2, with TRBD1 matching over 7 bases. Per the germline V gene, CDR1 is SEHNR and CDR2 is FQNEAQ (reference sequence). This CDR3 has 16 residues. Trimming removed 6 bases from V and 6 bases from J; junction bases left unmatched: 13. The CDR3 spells CASRPPGGSVSGELFF. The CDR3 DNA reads TGTGCCAGCAGACCACCAGGGGGTAGCGTATCCGGGGAGCTGTTTTTT.

CDR3 DNA sequence: TGTGCCAGCGCAGCCTGGGTAGGAGATACTGAAGCTTTCTTT. Its protein product is CASAAWVGDTEAFF. The gene calls are TRBV7-6 and TRBJ1-1; D gene uncertain. The CDR3 loop spans 14 amino acids. CDR1 and CDR2 (germline): SGHVS, FNYEAQ. Trimming left V 8 bases short and J 5 bases short, with 18 bases between.

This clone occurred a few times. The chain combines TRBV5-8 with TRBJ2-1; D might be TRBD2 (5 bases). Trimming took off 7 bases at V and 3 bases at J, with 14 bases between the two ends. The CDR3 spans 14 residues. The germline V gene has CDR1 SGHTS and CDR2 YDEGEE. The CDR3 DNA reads TGTGCCAGCGGCGACGGGGTAGGCTACAATGAGCAGTTCTTC. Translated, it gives CASGDGVGYNEQFF.

This CDR3 reads CASSFRGRTTEAFF. The CDR3 DNA is TGTGCCAGCAGTTTTCGGGGTCGTACCACTGAAGCTTTCTTT. The chain is built from TRBV28 and TRBJ1-1; no reliable D call. Germline CDR1 and CDR2: MDHEN and SYDVKM. The V gene lost 3 bases and the J gene lost 4 bases, with 12 bases spanning the gap. The CDR3 has 14 amino acids.

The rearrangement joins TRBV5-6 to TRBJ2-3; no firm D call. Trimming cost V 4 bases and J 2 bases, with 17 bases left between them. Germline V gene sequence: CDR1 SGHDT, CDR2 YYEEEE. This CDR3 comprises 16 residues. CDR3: CASSGKASPITDTQYF. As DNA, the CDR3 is TGTGCCAGCAGCGGGAAGGCCTCCCCGATCACAGATACGCAGTATTTT.

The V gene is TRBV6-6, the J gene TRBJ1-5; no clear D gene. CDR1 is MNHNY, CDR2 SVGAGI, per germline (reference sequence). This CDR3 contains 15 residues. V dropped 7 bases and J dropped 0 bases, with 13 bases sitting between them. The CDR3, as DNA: TGTGCCAGCAATCGGTCATCTTATAGCAATCAGCCCCAGCATTTT. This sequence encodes CASNRSSYSNQPQHF.

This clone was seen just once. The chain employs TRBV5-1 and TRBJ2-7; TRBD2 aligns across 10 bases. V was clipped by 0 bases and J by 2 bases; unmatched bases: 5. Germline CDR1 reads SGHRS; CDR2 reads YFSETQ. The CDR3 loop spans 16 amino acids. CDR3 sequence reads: CASSLGYGTSAYEQYF. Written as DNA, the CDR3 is TGCGCCAGCAGCTTGGGCTACGGGACTAGCGCCTACGAGCAGTACTTC. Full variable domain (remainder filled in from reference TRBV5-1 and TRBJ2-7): KAGVTQTPRYLIKTRGQQVTLSCSPISGHRSVSWYQQTPGQGLQFLFEYFSETQRNKGNFPGRFSGRQFSNSRSEMNVSTLELGDSALYLCASSLGYGTSAYEQYFGPGTRLTVT.

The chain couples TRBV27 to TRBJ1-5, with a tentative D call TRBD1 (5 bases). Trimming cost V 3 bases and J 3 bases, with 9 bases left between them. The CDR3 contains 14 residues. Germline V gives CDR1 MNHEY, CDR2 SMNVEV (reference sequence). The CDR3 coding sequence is TGTGCCAGCAGTTTCACAGGAAACAATCAGCCCCAGCATTTT. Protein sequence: CASSFTGNNQPQHF.

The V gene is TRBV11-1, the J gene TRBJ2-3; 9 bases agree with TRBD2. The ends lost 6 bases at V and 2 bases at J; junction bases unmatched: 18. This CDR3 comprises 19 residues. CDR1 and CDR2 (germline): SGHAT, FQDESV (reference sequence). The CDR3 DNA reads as TGTGCCAGCAGGGTTAATAGCGGGAGAGCCCTACTGCACACAGATACGCAGTATTTT. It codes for CASRVNSGRALLHTDTQYF.

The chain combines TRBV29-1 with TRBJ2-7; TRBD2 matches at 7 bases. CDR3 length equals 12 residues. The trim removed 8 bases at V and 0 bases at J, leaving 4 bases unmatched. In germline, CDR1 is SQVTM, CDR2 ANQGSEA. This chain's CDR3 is CSIRTSSYEQYF. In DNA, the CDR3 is TGCAGCATCCGGACTAGCTCCTACGAGCAGTACTTC.

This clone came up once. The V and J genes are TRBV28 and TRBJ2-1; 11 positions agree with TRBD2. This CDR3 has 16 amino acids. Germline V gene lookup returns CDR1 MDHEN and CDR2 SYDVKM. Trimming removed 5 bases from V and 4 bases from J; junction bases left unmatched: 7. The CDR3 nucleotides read TGTGCCAGCAGTCCCCCGACTAGCGGGACTTACAATGAGCAGTTCTTC. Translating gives CASSPPTSGTYNEQFF.

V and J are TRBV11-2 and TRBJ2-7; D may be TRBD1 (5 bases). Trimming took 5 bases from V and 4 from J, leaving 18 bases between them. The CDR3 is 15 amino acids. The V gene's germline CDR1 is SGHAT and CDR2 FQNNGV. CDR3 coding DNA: TGTGCCAGCAGCCCATGGTGGACATCCGGATACGAGCAGTACTTC. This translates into CASSPWWTSGYEQYF.

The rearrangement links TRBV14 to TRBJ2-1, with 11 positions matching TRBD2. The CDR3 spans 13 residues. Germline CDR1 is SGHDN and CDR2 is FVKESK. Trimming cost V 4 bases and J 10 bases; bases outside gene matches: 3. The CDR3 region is CASSPVAGGEQFF. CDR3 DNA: TGTGCCAGCAGCCCCGTAGCGGGAGGGGAGCAGTTCTTC.

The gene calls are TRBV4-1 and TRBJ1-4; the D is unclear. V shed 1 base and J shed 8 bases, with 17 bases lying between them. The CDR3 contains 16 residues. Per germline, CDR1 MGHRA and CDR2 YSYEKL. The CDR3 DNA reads TGCGCCAGCAGCCAAGGGGTATCCCCACCGAGCGAAAAACTGTTTTTT. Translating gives CASSQGVSPPSEKLFF.

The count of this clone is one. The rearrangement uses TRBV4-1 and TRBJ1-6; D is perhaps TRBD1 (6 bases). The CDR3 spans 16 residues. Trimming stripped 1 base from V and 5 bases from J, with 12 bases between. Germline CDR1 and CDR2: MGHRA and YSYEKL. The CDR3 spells CASSQVPGANNSPLHF. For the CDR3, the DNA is TGCGCCAGCAGCCAAGTGCCAGGGGCAAATAATTCACCCCTCCACTTT.

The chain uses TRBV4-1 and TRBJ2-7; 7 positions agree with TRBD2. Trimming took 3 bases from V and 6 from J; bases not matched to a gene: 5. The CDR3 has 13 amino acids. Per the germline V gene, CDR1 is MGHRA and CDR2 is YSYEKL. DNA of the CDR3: TGCGCCAGCAGCCAGAAACTAGCGATCGAGCAGTACTTC. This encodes CASSQKLAIEQYF.

CDR3 nucleotides: TGTGCCTGGTCCAAAGGGCGCGGGAAGGCCTCCTACGAGCAGTACTTC. Protein: CAWSKGRGKASYEQYF. The chain has TRBV30 and TRBJ2-7; tentative D call: TRBD2 (6 bases). V was trimmed by 5 bases and J by 0 bases, leaving 20 bases between them. CDR1 and CDR2 (germline): GTSNPN, SVGIG (reference sequence). The CDR3 consists of 16 residues. The complete variable domain, with remaining parts taken from reference TRBV30 and TRBJ2-7, reads SQTIHQWPATLVQPVGSPLSLECTVEGTSNPNLYWYRQAAGRGLQLLFYSVGIGQISSEVPQNLSASRPQDRQFILSSKKLLLSDSGFYLCAWSKGRGKASYEQYFGPGTRLTVT.